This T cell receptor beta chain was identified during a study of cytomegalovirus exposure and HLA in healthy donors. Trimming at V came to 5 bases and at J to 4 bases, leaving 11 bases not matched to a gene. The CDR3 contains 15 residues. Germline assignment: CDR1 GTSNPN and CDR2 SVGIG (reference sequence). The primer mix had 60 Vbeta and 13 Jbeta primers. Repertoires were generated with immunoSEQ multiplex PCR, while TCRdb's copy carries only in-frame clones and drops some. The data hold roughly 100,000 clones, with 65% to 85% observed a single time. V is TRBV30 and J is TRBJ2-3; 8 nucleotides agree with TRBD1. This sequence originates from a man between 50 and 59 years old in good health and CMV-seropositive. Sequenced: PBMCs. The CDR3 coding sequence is TGTGCCTGGCTTTTGGGCAGGGGGCGCGCAGATACGCAGTATTTT. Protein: CAWLLGRGRADTQYF.